The source of this TCR beta chain is a study of T-cell memory formation after mild COVID-19. Across the whole study: TCR clusters showed largely donor specificity.

The table lists this clonotype with a few counts. The CDR3 has 13 residues. From germline, CDR1 is SQVTM and CDR2 ANQGSEA. The V end was cut by 5 bases, the J end by 5 bases, with 14 bases between. MiXCR, applied by TCRdb to the 5' RACE reads, yields one record per CDR3 protein. The repertoire has some 450,000 distinct CDR3 sequences, around 20% of them found once; the top ten carry 7.5% to 9.5%. The source is an adult woman who had mild COVID-19 (a few samples of this study predate the infection). Cell type and time point are not known. The chain carries TRBV29-1 and TRBJ2-3; weak D call: TRBD1 (6 bases). Sequenced: PBMCs or a T cell subset sorted from them (not recorded which). CDR3 in amino acids: CSVQGGAGDTQYF. CDR3 nucleotides: TGCAGCGTTCAAGGGGGTGCGGGAGATACGCAGTATTTT.